This T cell receptor beta chain was obtained from a study of blood T cells in healthy people across ages. Concerning this clonotype itself: Antigen unknown.

Overall study results and limits: Age advanced and TCR beta diversity per million T cells fell, roughly linearly.

The CDR3 covers 17 residues. Trimming took 0 bases from V and 5 from J; bases not matched to a gene: 11. From germline, CDR1 is PRHDT and CDR2 FYEKMQ (reference sequence). A second 7 to 11 cycle PCR used barcoded and J-beta primers. A single record per CDR3 protein comes from TCRdb applying MiXCR to the 5' RACE reads. Of 700,000 to 800,000 distinct CDR3 sequences detected, about 42% appear once; the ten largest clones hold around a fifth. The chain has TRBV13 and TRBJ2-5; 8 nucleotides line up with TRBD2. This receptor was identified in a woman in her sixties or seventies in good health. Input material: blood. The CDR3 reads CASSLGPGGPHSETQYF. The CDR3 nucleotides read TGTGCCAGCAGCTTAGGTCCGGGGGGGCCCCATTCGGAGACCCAGTACTTC.